This is a list of T cell receptor beta chains from one sample in a study of blood T cell repertoires in COVID-19. TCRdb's table, derived via immunoSEQ multiplex PCR, lists solely in-frame clones and lacks some. The profile covers about 200,000 clones, with roughly 85% appearing a single time and less than 5.5% taken by the ten largest. What was sequenced was peripheral blood. These receptors originate from a woman at least 80 years old with acute or convalescent COVID-19. Both conserved end residues are part of each CDR3. D genes are given only for firm matches. Not every row has a clone size; where given, it reads once, few, many or a size class.

v_call: TRBV6-6; clone_size: .; d_call: TRBD2; j_call: TRBJ2-7; cdr3_aa: CASRTQAGGSYEQYF; cdr3_nt: TGTGCCAGCAGGACGCAAGCGGGAGGTTCCTACGAGCAGTACTTC
v_call: TRBV19; clone_size: .; d_call: TRBD1; j_call: TRBJ1-6; cdr3_aa: CASSETGGAGNSPLHF; cdr3_nt: TGTGCCAGTAGTGAAACAGGGGGCGCCGGTAATTCACCCCTCCACTTT
v_call: TRBV19; clone_size: few; d_call: TRBD1; j_call: TRBJ1-3; cdr3_aa: CASKGQAISGNTIYF; cdr3_nt: TGTGCCAGTAAAGGACAGGCGATCTCTGGAAACACCATATATTTT
v_call: TRBV28; clone_size: .; d_call: .; j_call: TRBJ1-2; cdr3_aa: CASSSGAANYGYTF; cdr3_nt: TGTGCCAGCAGTTCGGGAGCCGCTAACTATGGCTACACCTTC
v_call: TRBV7-2; clone_size: .; d_call: TRBD2; j_call: TRBJ2-3; cdr3_aa: CASSNSGSRDTQYF; cdr3_nt: TGTGCCAGCAGCAATAGCGGGAGTCGTGATACGCAGTATTTT
v_call: TRBV2; clone_size: .; d_call: .; j_call: TRBJ2-6; cdr3_aa: CASTAAIGESGANVLTF; cdr3_nt: TGTGCCAGCACGGCTGCTATCGGGGAATCCGGGGCCAACGTCCTGACTTTC
v_call: TRBV6-5; clone_size: once; d_call: TRBD1; j_call: TRBJ1-1; cdr3_aa: CASMTGARSDTEAFF; cdr3_nt: TGTGCCAGCATGACAGGGGCAAGGTCGGACACTGAAGCTTTCTTT
v_call: TRBV14; clone_size: .; d_call: TRBD2; j_call: TRBJ2-4; cdr3_aa: CASSLLAGGPPNF; cdr3_nt: TGTGCCAGCAGCCTTTTAGCGGGAGGGCCCCCTAATTTC
v_call: TRBV4-1; clone_size: .; d_call: TRBD1; j_call: TRBJ1-5; cdr3_aa: CASSPTPLSDRDGQPQHF; cdr3_nt: TGCGCCAGCAGCCCTACGCCTCTTTCAGACAGGGATGGCCAGCCCCAGCATTTT
v_call: TRBV6-5; clone_size: once; d_call: .; j_call: TRBJ1-3; cdr3_aa: CASRRGTQSGNTIYF; cdr3_nt: TGTGCCAGCAGACGAGGGACTCAGTCTGGAAACACCATATATTTT
v_call: TRBV5-6; clone_size: .; d_call: .; j_call: TRBJ1-6; cdr3_aa: CASNRRGRESPLHF; cdr3_nt: TGTGCCAGCAACAGGAGGGGCCGGGAGTCACCCCTCCACTTT
v_call: TRBV29-1; clone_size: .; d_call: TRBD1; j_call: TRBJ2-1; cdr3_aa: CSVAQDRRYNEQFF; cdr3_nt: TGCAGCGTTGCGCAGGACAGGAGGTACAATGAGCAGTTCTTC
v_call: TRBV24-1; clone_size: .; d_call: TRBD1; j_call: TRBJ2-2; cdr3_aa: CATADRGSAGELFF; cdr3_nt: TGTGCCACAGCGGACAGGGGTTCGGCCGGGGAGCTGTTTTTT
v_call: TRBV11-3; clone_size: .; d_call: .; j_call: TRBJ2-1; cdr3_aa: CASSRGASMLDEQFF; cdr3_nt: TGTGCCAGCAGCCGCGGGGCTAGCATGCTCGATGAGCAGTTCTTC
v_call: TRBV4-3; clone_size: .; d_call: .; j_call: TRBJ2-1; cdr3_aa: CASSQGEGGGYNEQFF; cdr3_nt: TGCGCCAGCAGCCAAGGAGAAGGAGGAGGGTACAATGAGCAGTTCTTC